Below are 25 T cell receptor beta chains sequenced from a single sample in a study of early T cells in non-severe SARS-CoV-2 infection. A single record per CDR3 protein comes from TCRdb applying MiXCR to the 5' RACE reads. The profile shows some 50,000 distinct CDR3 sequences, about 9.1% of them singletons. Sequenced input: whole blood. These receptors were taken from an adult who was a healthcare worker with PCR-confirmed SARS-CoV-2 infection or an uninfected control (not recorded which).

This clonotype turned up a few times. The V call is TRBV3-1, the J call TRBJ1-1; 10 bases fit TRBD1. The V segment lost 6 bases and the J segment 2 bases; nucleotides outside the gene matches: 3. The CDR3 is made up of 14 amino acids. CDR1 and CDR2 (germline): LGHDT, YNNKEL (reference sequence). This CDR3 is CASRTGGQNTEAFF. The CDR3 DNA follows: TGTGCCAGCAGGACAGGGGGCCAAAACACTGAAGCTTTCTTT.

This clonotype has just a few counts. The rearrangement uses TRBV20-1 and TRBJ2-3; TRBD1 matches 7 bases. Germline trimming cut 4 bases from V and 1 base from J; bases unmatched to any gene: 5. The CDR3 is 14 residues long. Germline CDR1 DFQATT, CDR2 SNEGSKA (reference sequence). CDR3 nucleotide sequence: TGCAGTGCTAACAACAGGGGAGGCACAGATACGCAGTATTTT. This encodes CSANNRGGTDTQYF.

This clonotype was observed a few times. The chain combines TRBV12-3 or TRBV12-4 with TRBJ1-1; 10 positions match TRBD1. CDR3 length: 16 residues. V was clipped by 0 bases and J by 7 bases; unmatched bases: 8. The CDR3 region is CASSLAWDRGRVEAFF. The CDR3 bases are TGTGCCAGCAGTTTAGCCTGGGACAGGGGCCGGGTTGAAGCTTTCTTT.

This clonotype was counted at least ten times. CDR3 sequence reads: CASSLLAGGLPDTQYF. The CDR3 DNA sequence: TGTGCCAGCAGCTTACTAGCGGGGGGCCTTCCAGATACGCAGTATTTT. The rearrangement links TRBV7-2 to TRBJ2-3; 11 positions match TRBD2. The CDR3 is 16 amino acids. The trim removed 2 bases at V and 4 bases at J, leaving 5 bases unmatched. Germline V CDR1 and CDR2: SGHTA, FQGNSA.

This clonotype showed up many times. J is TRBJ1-5 and V is TRBV10-3; 8 bases align to TRBD1. After removal of 4 bases from V and 2 bases from J, the junction contained 1 base not matched to a gene. CDR1 is ENHRY and CDR2 is SYGVKD in the germline V gene. The length of the CDR3 is 14 residues. The CDR3 DNA sequence: TGTGCCATCAGTGGGACAGGGCGCAATCAGCCCCAGCATTTT. Amino acid sequence: CAISGTGRNQPQHF.

This clonotype was detected many times. The genes are TRBV28 and TRBJ2-1; 9 bases match TRBD2. The CDR3 runs to 17 residues. Germline values: CDR1 MDHEN, CDR2 SYDVKM. The J segment lost 7 bases and the V segment lost 3 bases, leaving 13 bases of the junction unmatched. Written as DNA, the CDR3 is TGTGCCAGCAGTTTTAAGATAAGCGGGAGGTTTAAAAATGAGCAGTTCTTC. Its translation: CASSFKISGRFKNEQFF.

This clonotype was seen at least ten times. J is TRBJ1-3 and V is TRBV29-1; D gene ambiguous. The CDR3 extends over 12 amino acids. V was trimmed by 0 bases and J by 3 bases, leaving 3 bases between them. Germline V gives CDR1 SQVTM, CDR2 ANQGSEA. This CDR3 reads CSVEEGGNTIYF. The CDR3 DNA follows: TGCAGCGTTGAAGAGGGTGGAAACACCATATATTTT.

This clonotype was seen repeatedly, ten times or more. J is TRBJ2-7 and V is TRBV27; tentatively, D is TRBD1 (6 bases). In germline, CDR1 is MNHEY, CDR2 SMNVEV (reference sequence). This CDR3 region has 15 residues. Trimming took 2 bases from V and 2 from J, leaving 13 bases between them. The CDR3 DNA is TGTGCCAGCAGTTTAGGGGGCCACTTTCCCTACGAGCAGTACTTC. It specifies CASSLGGHFPYEQYF.

V usage is TRBV6-1 and J usage is TRBJ1-2; 7 bases align to TRBD1. CDR3 size: 15 residues. Germline V gives CDR1 MNHNS, CDR2 SASEGT. Germline trimming cut 4 bases from V and 3 bases from J; bases unmatched to any gene: 8. The CDR3 protein is CASSGRDSYYYGYTF. For the CDR3, the DNA is TGTGCCAGCAGTGGCCGGGACAGTTACTACTATGGCTACACCTTC.

This clonotype was seen at least ten times. The V and J genes are TRBV3-1 and TRBJ2-5; D gene uncertain. The V and J ends lost 4 bases and 3 bases respectively, with 6 bases between them. The CDR3 runs 12 residues. The germline V gene encodes CDR1 LGHDT and CDR2 YNNKEL (reference sequence). The CDR3 DNA reads as TGTGCCAGCAGCCTGAACAAAGAGACCCAGTACTTC. Translated: CASSLNKETQYF.

In this sample, this clonotype turned up many times. The gene calls are TRBV19 and TRBJ1-2; D perhaps matches TRBD1 (5 bases). CDR1 is LNHDA, CDR2 SQIVND, per germline (reference sequence). V was shortened by 5 bases and J by 8 bases, with 18 bases between the two germline ends. This CDR3 has 14 amino acids. Here the CDR3 DNA reads TGTGCCAGTAGTCCTGGGGCACACCGCAGCGGCTACACCTTC. Its translation is CASSPGAHRSGYTF.

This chain uses TRBV7-9 with TRBJ1-2; D remains unclear. CDR1 is SEHNR and CDR2 is FQNEAQ in the germline V gene (reference sequence). The length of the CDR3 is 10 residues. The V end lost 8 bases, the J end lost 7 bases, and 8 bases lay between the germline ends. The CDR3 nucleotides read TGTGCCAGCGGGAGTGCTGGCTACACCTTC. Translation gives CASGSAGYTF. The full variable domain, completed using reference TRBV7-9 and TRBJ1-2, is DTGVSQNPRHKITKRGQNVTFRCDPISEHNRLYWYRQTLGQGPEFLTYFQNEAQLEKSRLLSDRFSAERPKGSFSTLEIQRTEQGDSAMYLCASGSAGYTFGSGTRLTVV.

This clonotype was detected many times. The chain couples TRBV11-2 to TRBJ2-2, with D perhaps being TRBD1 or TRBD2 (11 bases each). CDR1 SGHAT and CDR2 FQNNGV come from the germline V gene. V gave up 5 bases and J gave up 3 bases, with 25 bases separating them. The CDR3 has 19 residues. CDR3: CASSPGTGGLAAYTGELFF. The CDR3 DNA follows: TGTGCCAGCAGCCCCGGGACAGGGGGACTAGCGGCTTACACCGGGGAGCTGTTTTTT.

This clonotype came up a few times. The rearrangement joins TRBV7-2 to TRBJ1-5, with D unresolved. The CDR3 spans 13 residues. V shed 1 base and J shed 6 bases, with 7 bases lying between them. Germline V gene lookup returns CDR1 SGHTA and CDR2 FQGNSA. The CDR3 sequence: CASSLEKGQPQHF. The CDR3 DNA follows: TGTGCCAGCAGCTTAGAAAAGGGTCAGCCCCAGCATTTT.

This clonotype was picked up many times. The CDR3 spells CASSLTSGQLQETQYF. DNA of the CDR3: TGCGCCAGCAGCTTGACCTCAGGACAACTCCAAGAGACCCAGTACTTC. This chain connects TRBV5-1 to TRBJ2-5, with D possibly TRBD1 on 5 matching bases. The germline gives CDR1 SGHRS, CDR2 YFSETQ. CDR3 length: 16 amino acids. The V end was cut by 1 base, the J end by 1 base, with 14 bases between.

This clonotype was seen ten or more times. The CDR3 here is CASRRWVYEQYF. The CDR3 DNA follows: TGTGCCAGCAGACGATGGGTCTACGAGCAGTACTTC. The V gene is TRBV3-1, the J gene TRBJ2-7; D ambiguous. V gave up 6 bases and J gave up 3 bases, with 9 bases separating them. Germline CDR1 reads LGHDT; CDR2 reads YNNKEL (reference sequence). There are 12 residues in the CDR3.

This clonotype was observed many times. The rearrangement joins TRBV20-1 to TRBJ2-5, with D perhaps matching TRBD2 (6 bases). V was clipped by 6 bases and J by 1 base, with 12 bases between them. The CDR3 totals 13 residues. Germline V lookup: CDR1 DFQATT, CDR2 SNEGSKA (reference sequence). In DNA, the CDR3 is TGCAGTGCACTGAAGGAGGGCCAAGAGACCCAGTACTTC. It yields the protein CSALKEGQETQYF.

Ten or more counts support this clonotype. This chain uses TRBV30 with TRBJ2-4; D call uncertain. The germline V gene encodes CDR1 GTSNPN and CDR2 SVGIG (reference sequence). The CDR3 covers 14 residues. V was shortened by 1 base and J by 3 bases, with 10 bases between the two germline ends. The CDR3 DNA reads as TGTGCCTGGAGTGCGGAAGGAGTCAAAAACATTCAGTACTTC. Encoded protein: CAWSAEGVKNIQYF.

Remarks on this clonotype: A much larger clone differs by one base, so this may be a read error. The genes are TRBV4-1 and TRBJ2-7; D may match TRBD1 or TRBD2 (5 bases each). The V end lost 3 bases, the J end lost 5 bases, and 17 bases lay between the germline ends. This CDR3 has 15 amino acids. Germline CDR1 reads MGHRA; CDR2 reads YSYEKL. The CDR3 DNA sequence: TGCGCCAGCAGCCAGACGGGGCTACTAGTGAACGAGCAGTACTTC. Residues: CASSQTGLLVNEQYF.

CDR3 DNA sequence: TGTGCCATCAGCCCCGACAGTAATTCACCCCTCCACTTT. It encodes CAISPDSNSPLHF. The V gene is TRBV10-3, the J gene TRBJ1-6; perhaps TRBD1 as D (5 bases). The CDR3 runs to 13 residues. The germline V gene has CDR1 ENHRY and CDR2 SYGVKD. V lost 6 bases to trimming and J lost 6 bases, with 9 bases between them.

On this clonotype itself: One end of the junction is discordant with germline, which a read error may explain. The V gene is TRBV12-3 or TRBV12-4, the J gene TRBJ2-7; D gene uncertain. CDR3 length: 12 residues. In DNA form, the CDR3 reads TGTGCCAGCAGTTTAGGGACGGCCCCCCTCCACTTC. It specifies CASSLGTAPLHF.

As concerns this clonotype: A much more abundant neighbour one base away suggests this may be a read error. V gene TRBV29-1 combines with J gene TRBJ2-2; a possible D gene is TRBD1 (6 bases). Germline CDR1 SQVTM, CDR2 ANQGSEA. This CDR3 has 14 residues. The CDR3 DNA follows: TGCAGCGTTGGTAGGACAGAGAACACCGGGGAGCGGTTTTTT. Translating it yields CSVGRTENTGERFF.

This clonotype was observed at least ten times. The chain has TRBV19 and TRBJ2-1; TRBD2 matches 7 bases. CDR1 and CDR2 from the germline V gene are LNHDA and SQIVND (reference sequence). The CDR3 is 14 amino acids. The CDR3 here is CATTLAGPPNEQFF. In nucleotides, the CDR3 is TGTGCTACAACTTTAGCGGGCCCCCCCAATGAGCAGTTCTTC.

This clonotype was detected many times. The V call is TRBV19, the J call TRBJ1-2, with 11 bases fitting TRBD1. V gave up 3 bases and J gave up 4 bases; unmatched junction bases: 4. The germline gives CDR1 LNHDA, CDR2 SQIVND (reference sequence). The CDR3 covers 15 residues. The CDR3 sequence: CASSIAGTGGYGYTF. The CDR3 nucleotides read TGTGCCAGTAGTATTGCAGGGACAGGGGGCTATGGCTACACCTTC.

There are many counts of this clonotype. The chain recombines TRBV5-1 with TRBJ2-7, with 8 positions matching TRBD2. CDR1 and CDR2 (germline): SGHRS, YFSETQ. The CDR3 extends over 14 amino acids. V lost 0 bases to trimming and J lost 7 bases; unmatched junction nucleotides: 6. The CDR3 DNA reads TGCGCCAGCAGCTTGGCAGCGGGAGTTGGGGAGCAGTACTTC. Translation: CASSLAAGVGEQYF.